This T cell receptor (beta chain) came from a study of T-cell reconstitution after alpha-beta-depleted transplantation in children. This clonotype was seen a handful of times. Its matching antigen is unknown. Study-wide results and limits: The main origin of T-cell counts and diversity one year after transplant was newly produced T cells. Some patients' high day-60 TCRbeta diversity was attributed to recipient cells surviving conditioning. Two months or so post-transplant, alpha-beta T cells reportedly derived from several hundred expanded graft clones.

Germline CDR1 and CDR2: SEHNR and FQNEAQ (reference sequence). V lost 5 bases to trimming and J lost 0 bases; unmatched junction nucleotides: 4. CDR3 length equals 16 residues. Unique molecular identifiers were built into the TCRbeta library. TCRdb itself ran the PCR reads through MiXCR, one entry per CDR3 protein. The repertoire holds about 100,000 distinct CDR3 sequences, with around 7.8% as singletons. The sequencing used PBMCs, collected before TCRalphabeta/CD19-depleted stem cell transplant. This clonotype was sampled from a boy between 2 and 15 years old with acute lymphoblastic leukemia, due to receive a stem cell transplant. The chain has TRBV7-9 and TRBJ1-1; 12 bases fit TRBD1. CDR3 nucleotide sequence: TGTGCCAGCAGCGCCGGGACAGGGGGCATGAACACTGAAGCTTTCTTT. Residues: CASSAGTGGMNTEAFF.